These T cell receptor beta chains were read from a single sample in a study of cytomegalovirus exposure and HLA in healthy donors. Measured with immunoSEQ multiplex PCR; TCRdb has only the in-frame clones, and not every one. This repertoire shows some 180,000 clones, around 80% found once; its top ten account for 1.1% to 1.5%. The sequencing sample was made of PBMCs. These receptors all stem from a girl between 10 and 17 years old in good health and CMV-seropositive. Both conserved end residues are part of each CDR3.

J: TRBJ1-1
V: TRBV5-5
CDR3: CASRTGNTEAFF

J: TRBJ2-7
V: TRBV5-1
CDR3: CASSADRGIYEQYF

J: TRBJ2-7
V: TRBV20-1
CDR3: CSASGNYEQYF

J: TRBJ1-4
V: TRBV19
CDR3: CASSGGRKYTNEKLFF

J: TRBJ2-2
V: TRBV6-5
CDR3: CASSYGLAGDKALFF

J: TRBJ2-1
V: TRBV7-9
CDR3: CASSQIAGVWNEQFF

J: TRBJ1-1
V: TRBV5-1
CDR3: CASSWGLGPEAFF

J: TRBJ2-1
V: TRBV7-9
CDR3: CASSRLLAAGVGGEQFF

J: TRBJ1-1
V: TRBV4-1
CDR3: CASSQEAGNTEAFF

J: TRBJ1-1
V: TRBV29-1
CDR3: CSAPGGRRETEAFF

J: TRBJ2-2
V: TRBV27
CDR3: CASSGPGLGGTGELFF

J: TRBJ2-7
V: TRBV14
CDR3: CASSQDPGSYEQYF

J: TRBJ1-6
V: TRBV4-3
CDR3: CASSQDSPDRVGNSPLHF